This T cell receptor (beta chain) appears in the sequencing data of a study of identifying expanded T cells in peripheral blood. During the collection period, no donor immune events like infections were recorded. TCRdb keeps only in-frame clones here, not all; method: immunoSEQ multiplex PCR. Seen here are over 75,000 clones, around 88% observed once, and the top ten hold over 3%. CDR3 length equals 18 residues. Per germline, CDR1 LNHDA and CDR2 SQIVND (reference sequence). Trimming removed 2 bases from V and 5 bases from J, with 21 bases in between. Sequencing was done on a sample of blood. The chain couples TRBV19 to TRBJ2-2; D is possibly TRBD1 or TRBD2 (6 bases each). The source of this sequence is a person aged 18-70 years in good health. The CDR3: CASSIRVFQGRPTGELFF. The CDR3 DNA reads TGTGCCAGTAGTATAAGAGTCTTCCAGGGGAGGCCTACCGGGGAGCTGTTTTTT.